Listed here is a single T cell receptor beta chain. V dropped 2 bases and J dropped 4 bases, with 11 bases sitting between them. The CDR3 is made up of 14 amino acids. CDR1 and CDR2 from the germline V gene are MNHEY and SMNVEV (reference sequence). The sample originates from a study of shared T cell receptors in the human thymus. This table comes from immunoSEQ multiplex PCR, and its TCRdb copy is limited to in-frame clones, with some not included. The sample records over 350,000 clones, more than 85% being singletons. Material for sequencing was thymocytes. The origin of this receptor is a human donor. The J gene is TRBJ1-1, the V gene TRBV27; the D is unclear. CDR3 sequence (DNA): TGTGCCAGCAGTTTAGCGGGTGGTAGCACTGAAGCTTTCTTT. Amino acid sequence: CASSLAGGSTEAFF.